This paragraph covers one T cell receptor beta chain sequence. Its antigen is undetermined. The germline V gene has CDR1 WNHNN and CDR2 SYGVQD (reference sequence). Trimming removed 4 bases from V and 10 bases from J, with 10 bases in between. This CDR3 contains 11 residues. This sample is drawn from a study of OX40 agonist ivuxolimab in advanced cancers. Study details: Therapy given before enrollment (anti-PD-1, anti-PD-L1 or anti-CTLA-4) was allowed, and around 44% had some. Points from the study as a whole: Expanded clones were, on average, more numerous in CD8+ T cells than in CD4+. In the 0.1 to 3.0 mg/kg range, CD4+ and CD8+ blood T cells had expanded clonally by week 6.

Sequencing was performed with immunoSEQ multiplex PCR; in TCRdb, only in-frame clones are kept and a portion is missing. The sample contains 95,000 to 150,000 clones, 85% to 95% of which appear only once. This sequence was found in an adult with an advanced solid tumor such as melanoma, head and neck, liver or kidney cancer. The chain is built from TRBV10-1 and TRBJ2-5; D may be TRBD1 (5 bases). The material sequenced was CD4+ or CD8+ T cells sorted from blood, taken in a trial of the OX40 agonist ivuxolimab. This chain's CDR3 is CASSGGHYQYF. The CDR3 bases are TGCGCCAGCAGTGGTGGACATTACCAGTACTTC.